Each of the 14 T cell receptor beta chains below was sequenced from the same sample in a study of human T cells and chemical hapten exposure. Each CDR3 protein is one row after TCRdb ran MiXCR on the RACE reads. The sample carries about 92,000 distinct CDR3 sequences, roughly a tenth recorded once. The sample's time point: patch test 3, about 24 weeks after DPC sensitization. This sample's treatment: therapeutic diphenylcyclopropenone sensitization with weekly scalp DPC. The sequencing here drew on whole blood, taken in connection with sensitization to the hapten diphenylcyclopropenone (DPC). The receptors stem from a woman in her twenties or thirties with alopecia areata. Some clones in this sample may be carry-over from other donors' samples.

This clonotype was counted many times. The V and J genes are TRBV28 and TRBJ1-1, with D possibly TRBD1 on 5 matching bases. Germline CDR1 reads MDHEN; CDR2 reads SYDVKM. The CDR3 extends over 15 amino acids. Trimming removed 3 bases at V and 2 bases at J, with 13 bases between. The CDR3 reads CASSFNRRPNTEAFF. In DNA form, the CDR3 reads TGTGCCAGCAGTTTCAACAGGCGGCCTAACACTGAAGCTTTCTTT.

The J gene is TRBJ2-3, the V gene TRBV20-1; D not certain. The V gene's germline CDR1 is DFQATT and CDR2 SNEGSKA (reference sequence). There are 14 residues in the CDR3. V was cut by 2 bases and J by 4 bases, with 13 bases left in between. CDR3 bases: TGCAGTGCTAGAAAGTACGCGCTGGCAGATACGCAGTATTTT. Its translation is CSARKYALADTQYF.

The sample holds many counts of this clonotype. The rearrangement joins TRBV20-1 to TRBJ2-7; D is perhaps TRBD1 or TRBD2 (5 bases each). CDR1 DFQATT and CDR2 SNEGSKA come from the germline V gene (reference sequence). The CDR3 is made up of 14 amino acids. Trimming removed 4 bases from V and 1 base from J, with 14 bases in between. CDR3 coding DNA: TGCAGTGCTATAATGGGGGATGGGTCCTACGAGCAGTACTTC. It encodes CSAIMGDGSYEQYF.

This clonotype has ten or more counts. The chain links TRBV7-6 to TRBJ1-5, with D possibly matching TRBD1 (5 bases). V was clipped by 9 bases and J by 1 base, with 13 bases between them. Per the germline V gene, CDR1 is SGHVS and CDR2 is FNYEAQ. CDR3 length: 14 residues. Here the CDR3 reads CASIPRVSNQPQHF. CDR3 nucleotides: TGTGCCAGTATTCCCAGGGTGAGCAATCAGCCCCAGCATTTT.

At least ten counts were recorded for this clonotype. CDR3 nucleotide sequence: TGTGCCAGCAGCGCGCAGGGTAGGGGTAAGGCTGAAGCTTTCTTT. It translates to CASSAQGRGKAEAFF. The J gene is TRBJ1-1, the V gene TRBV9; possibly TRBD1 for D (5 bases). Looked up from germline, CDR1 is SGDLS and CDR2 is YYNGEE. This CDR3 is built from 15 residues. Trimming removed 3 bases at V and 6 bases at J, with 18 bases between.

This clonotype was observed a few times. The chain uses TRBV5-1 and TRBJ2-1; 8 bases map to TRBD2. The CDR3 sequence is 14 residues long. The V gene's germline CDR1 is SGHRS and CDR2 YFSETQ. The J segment lost 9 bases and the V segment lost 2 bases, leaving 7 bases of the junction unmatched. The CDR3 region is CASSFGTGGIEQFF. The CDR3 DNA reads TGCGCCAGCAGCTTTGGGACGGGAGGGATTGAGCAGTTCTTC.

This clonotype was observed a handful of times. The chain combines TRBV30 with TRBJ2-3; 7 bases match TRBD2. The germline V gene has CDR1 GTSNPN and CDR2 SVGIG (reference sequence). The CDR3 consists of 14 residues. V shed 2 bases and J 4 bases; nucleotides not matched to a gene: 6. The CDR3 nucleotides read TGTGCCTGGAGTAAAGCGGGAATGGCAGATACGCAGTATTTT. Translating it yields CAWSKAGMADTQYF.

There are a few counts of this clonotype. V and J are TRBV12-3 or TRBV12-4 and TRBJ1-5; D is possibly TRBD1 (6 bases). The CDR3 length is 15 residues. V was trimmed by 5 bases and J by 1 base, leaving 12 bases between them. In nucleotides, the CDR3 is TGTGCCAGCAGTCCTCACCAGGGGAGCAATCAGCCCCAGCATTTT. It translates to CASSPHQGSNQPQHF.

This clonotype was counted a few times. J is TRBJ1-2 and V is TRBV28; D is unclear. The CDR3 consists of 12 residues. V was pared by 7 bases and J by 5 bases, with 11 bases between. The germline V gene encodes CDR1 MDHEN and CDR2 SYDVKM. CDR3 region: CASNMWGYGYTF. In DNA form, the CDR3 reads TGTGCCAGCAATATGTGGGGATATGGCTACACCTTC.

This clonotype was counted at least ten times. CDR3: CSARPAPNTEAFF. CDR3 coding DNA: TGCAGTGCTAGGCCAGCGCCTAACACTGAAGCTTTCTTT. This rearrangement joins TRBV20-1 to TRBJ1-1; no reliable D call. From germline, CDR1 is DFQATT and CDR2 SNEGSKA (reference sequence). V gave up 3 bases and J gave up 2 bases, with 10 bases separating them. This CDR3 has 13 amino acids.

The chain employs TRBV7-3 and TRBJ2-6, with TRBD2 matching over 12 bases. With 4 bases clipped from V and 1 base from J, the junction kept 8 bases outside the gene matches. Germline V gene data show CDR1 as SGHTA and CDR2 as FQGTGA. The CDR3 loop spans 19 amino acids. The CDR3 DNA reads as TGTGCCAGCAGCTACCACTGGACTAGCGGGATATCTGGGGCCAACGTCCTGACTTTC. Amino acids: CASSYHWTSGISGANVLTF.

This clonotype was counted ten times or more. This chain uses TRBV20-1 with TRBJ1-6, with TRBD1 matching 8 bases. Germline CDR1 DFQATT, CDR2 SNEGSKA (reference sequence). The CDR3 covers 15 residues. V trimming: 0 bases; J trimming: 7 bases; junction bases outside the gene matches: 5. CDR3 in DNA: TGCAGTGCTAGAGAAAAAACAGGGGGGAATTCACCCCTCCACTTT. Its protein is CSAREKTGGNSPLHF.

This clonotype has at least ten counts. This chain uses TRBV7-6 with TRBJ2-3; D is unclear. V was clipped by 1 base and J by 3 bases, with 2 bases between them. The germline gives CDR1 SGHVS, CDR2 FNYEAQ. The CDR3 loop spans 12 amino acids. CDR3 DNA: TGTGCCAGCAGCTTAGGGACAGATACGCAGTATTTT. Translated: CASSLGTDTQYF.

This clonotype was seen repeatedly, ten times or more. V and J are TRBV7-8 and TRBJ1-2, with D possibly TRBD1 on 6 matching bases. Germline values: CDR1 SGHVS, CDR2 FQNEAQ. The CDR3 sequence is 13 residues long. V gave up 5 bases and J gave up 5 bases, with 12 bases separating them. CDR3 in DNA: TGTGCCAGCAGCCCCGACAGGACTTATGGCTACACCTTC. It codes for CASSPDRTYGYTF.